This T cell receptor (beta chain) derives from a study of CD8+ T cells in alopecia areata. Study at large: Tofacitinib administration to treated patients was oral, at 5 to 10 mg twice daily.

This CDR3 has 13 amino acids. Germline assignment: CDR1 SQVTM and CDR2 ANQGSEA. V lost 7 bases, J lost 7 bases, and 17 bases lay in between. Remarks on this clone: Its antigen is not known.

Whole-study results and caveats: Alopecia totalis/universalis scalp especially showed more expanded CD8+ clones than normal scalp.

Isolated RNA was reverse transcribed into cDNA used as the sequencing template. This table comes from immunoSEQ multiplex PCR, and its TCRdb copy is limited to in-frame clones, with some not included. Of some 210,000 clones in the sample, 57% were seen once. This rearrangement joins TRBV29-1 to TRBJ2-4; the D call may be TRBD1 or TRBD2 (5 bases each). The source is a human donor with alopecia areata. This material consisted of CD4+ T cells sorted from blood, taken at week 0. The CDR3 DNA follows: TGCAGCGCCCTGAAGTCAGGGAGTAACATTCAGTACTTC. Translation gives CSALKSGSNIQYF.